This TCR beta chain appears in the sequencing data of a study of regulatory T cells in long-lasting Graves disease. Study conclusions and caveats: With some 2,700 shared public clonotypes, persistent patients exceeded new patients, who shared about a thousand.

This clonotype occurred once. Its antigen is currently unknown. A single base separates this from a much larger clone, so it may be a read error. Time point meaning: newly diagnosed GD, antithyroid drugs for less than 3 months. The TCR library was made from RNA that had been extracted from PBMCs in TRIzol. V shed 3 bases and J 10 bases; nucleotides not matched to a gene: 12. This CDR3 spans 15 amino acids. Building the TCR beta libraries relied on iRepertoire HTBI primers, and CDR3 regions underwent Arm-PCR. TCRdb processed the multiplex PCR reads anew with MiXCR; each CDR3 protein has one entry. The sample shows approximately 210,000 distinct CDR3 sequences, 15% to 20% of them seen only once.

This TCR derives from a female donor with Graves disease. Sequencing was performed on peripheral blood mononuclear cells (PBMCs), taken at new diagnosis, from a patient treated with antithyroid drugs. The rearrangement joins TRBV12-3 or TRBV12-4 to TRBJ2-1; TRBD2 matches 7 bases. CDR3 sequence reads: CASSLWGGSSYEQFF. Written as DNA, the CDR3 is TGTGCCAGCAGTTTGTGGGGCGGGAGCTCCTACGAGCAGTTCTTC.